The TCR beta chain described here comes from a study of CD8+ T cells in alopecia areata. Study-level findings and limits: Lesional scalp, especially alopecia totalis/universalis, showed higher clonality than normal scalp. Possibly as an HLA-related effect, TCR sharing across patients appeared less clear than in mice. Since there was just one nonresponder, nobody can yet say how baseline CD8+ expansion ties to response.

A note on this clone: Its antigen is still unknown.

The sample's treatment: oral pan-JAK inhibitor, 5-10 mg twice daily. The authors extracted RNA and reverse transcribed it into cDNA as the sequencing template. Profiling relied on immunoSEQ multiplex PCR, and the TCRdb table lists in-frame clones only, not all of them. The sample carries 200,000 to 250,000 clones, more than 45% recorded once. This CDR3 has 15 residues. Germline V gives CDR1 SGDLS, CDR2 YYNGEE. Trimming pared 0 bases from V and 8 bases from J, leaving 17 bases between. This material consisted of CD4+ T cells sorted from blood, taken at week 4, from a patient treated with tofacitinib. The source is a human donor with alopecia areata. V usage is TRBV9 and J usage is TRBJ1-2, with a tentative D call TRBD1 (5 bases). The CDR3 DNA reads as TGTGCCAGCAGCGTAGAAGGGGCCGTAAGGGAGGGCTACACCTTC. Its protein product is CASSVEGAVREGYTF.